The TCR beta chain described here comes from a study of shared clonotypes between healthy human individuals. Clones were sequenced by immunoSEQ multiplex PCR, and TCRdb holds only the in-frame ones, with some missing. The table shows about 800,000 clones, with approximately 96% occurring only once. CD45RO-negative, CCR7-selected cells formed the naive CD8 fraction, which excluded terminally differentiated effector memory CD45RA+ cells. With 1 base removed from V and 2 bases from J, the gap between germline ends came to 8 bases. The CDR3 loop spans 14 amino acids. Germline V gives CDR1 SGHTA, CDR2 FQGNSA.

This receptor was obtained from a man aged 25 to 40 in good health. This rearrangement joins TRBV7-2 to TRBJ1-1, with TRBD1 as a possible D gene (6 bases). Input material: naive CD8+ T cells sorted from blood. The CDR3 loop is CASSLDRENTEAFF. The CDR3 DNA reads TGTGCCAGCAGCTTAGACAGGGAAAACACTGAAGCTTTCTTT.